The 22 T cell receptor beta chains below were found in one sample sequenced in a study of T cells in Graves' hyperthyroidism and ophthalmopathy. TCR beta CDR3 regions were amplified from RNA. TCR CDR3 underwent first-round RT-PCR with the HTBI primer set. TCRdb re-called the multiplex PCR reads with MiXCR, one entry per CDR3 protein. Among about 690,000 distinct CDR3 sequences, around 15% were seen once, and the ten largest hold around 15%. The sequenced sample was blood. The receptor set was obtained from a man between 45 and 60 years old with Graves' hyperthyroidism.

This clonotype was picked up a small number of times. A read error is possible here, since a much larger clone lies one base away. V gene TRBV24-1 combines with J gene TRBJ2-1, with 7 nucleotides matching TRBD1. Germline-derived CDR1 and CDR2 are KGHDR and SFDVKD. The CDR3 has 17 residues. The CDR3 nucleotides are TGTGCCACCAGTGATTCTGGACAGGCCAAACACTACAATGAGCAGCTCTTC. Translated: CATSDSGQAKHYNEQLF.

Ten or more counts support this clonotype. The chain is built from TRBV9 and TRBJ2-7, with 9 bases that match TRBD1. This CDR3 region has 15 residues. In germline, CDR1 is SGDLS, CDR2 YYNGEE. V lost 3 bases, J lost 3 bases, and 7 bases stayed unmatched. The CDR3 DNA reads TGTGCCAGCAGCGCCTCAGGACAGGGGTTCTACGAGCAGTACTTC. Amino acids: CASSASGQGFYEQYF.

This clonotype was seen ten or more times. The chain has TRBV2 and TRBJ1-2; D uncertain. The CDR3 consists of 13 residues. Trimming removed 0 bases from V and 10 bases from J, with 12 bases in between. CDR1 is SNHLY, CDR2 FYNNEI, per germline. CDR3 in amino acids: CASSEAHEVHYTF. The CDR3 DNA reads TGTGCCAGCAGTGAAGCGCATGAGGTCCACTACACCTTC.

This clonotype occurred many times. V gene TRBV12-3 or TRBV12-4 combines with J gene TRBJ2-6; 10 bases line up with TRBD1. V was clipped by 5 bases and J by 0 bases; unmatched bases: 7. This CDR3 comprises 18 residues. The DNA for the CDR3 is TGTGCCAGCAGTCGGACAGGGGGGTCCTACTCTGGGGCCAACGTCCTGACTTTC. It specifies CASSRTGGSYSGANVLTF.

This clonotype was counted many times. The rearrangement links TRBV7-6 to TRBJ2-7; D is possibly TRBD2 (5 bases). Germline CDR1 reads SGHVS; CDR2 reads FNYEAQ. This CDR3 is 14 amino acids long. V was trimmed by 1 base and J by 2 bases, leaving 9 bases between them. Here the CDR3 DNA reads TGTGCCAGCAGCTTAGGAGAGGGTACCTACGAGCAGTACTTC. This translates into CASSLGEGTYEQYF. The full variable domain, in which reference TRBV7-6 and TRBJ2-7 provide the parts outside the CDR3, is GAGVSQSPRYKVTKRGQDVALRCDPISGHVSLYWYRQALGQGPEFLTYFNYEAQQDKSGLPNDRFSAERPEGSISTLTIQRTEQRDSAMYRCASSLGEGTYEQYFGPGTRLTVT.

Concerning this clonotype itself: A single base separates this from a much larger clone, so it may be a read error. The gene calls are TRBV12-3 or TRBV12-4 and TRBJ1-6, with 9 bases fitting TRBD1. The CDR3 extends over 20 amino acids. The CDR3 protein is CASSFLRGTGISSYNSPLPF. The DNA for the CDR3 is TGTGCCAGCAGTTTCCTACGCGGGACAGGGATCTCTTCCTATAATTCACCCCTCCCCTTT.

This clonotype was counted only a few times. The chain recombines TRBV7-2 with TRBJ2-5; 7 nucleotides agree with TRBD1. CDR1 and CDR2 from the germline V gene are SGHTA and FQGNSA. V shed 1 base and J 5 bases; nucleotides not matched to a gene: 4. The length of the CDR3 is 14 residues. CDR3 region: CASSLEGQPETQYF. DNA of the CDR3: TGTGCCAGCAGCTTAGAGGGACAGCCGGAGACCCAGTACTTC. Combining the CDR3 with reference TRBV7-2 and TRBJ2-5 gives the whole variable domain GAGVSQSPSNKVTEKGKDVELRCDPISGHTALYWYRQSLGQGLEFLIYFQGNSAPDKSGLPSDRFSAERTGGSVSTLTIQRTQQEDSAVYLCASSLEGQPETQYFGPGTRLLVL.

This clonotype was detected only a few times. The gene calls are TRBV18 and TRBJ2-5; maybe TRBD2 (6 bases). The germline V gene has CDR1 KGHSH and CDR2 LQKENI. Trimming took off 3 bases at V and 1 base at J, with 9 bases between the two ends. This CDR3 region has 14 residues. In DNA form, the CDR3 reads TGTGCCAGCTCACCTATGGGGGGCCAAGAGACCCAGTACTTC. Translating gives CASSPMGGQETQYF.

The sample holds many counts of this clonotype. This chain joins TRBV28 and TRBJ1-4; possible D gene TRBD1, 5 bases. This CDR3 spans 15 amino acids. V was pared by 8 bases and J by 4 bases, with 17 bases between. Germline V CDR1 and CDR2: MDHEN, SYDVKM. CDR3 bases: TGTGCCAGCGGGACGGACGCCCGGCTTAATGAAAAACTGTTTTTT. Translating gives CASGTDARLNEKLFF.

This clonotype was seen at least ten times. The genes are TRBV30 and TRBJ1-2; D not certain. The CDR3 has 13 amino acids. The V end was cut by 0 bases, the J end by 4 bases, with 9 bases between. Germline loops: CDR1 GTSNPN, CDR2 SVGIG (reference sequence). The CDR3 region is CAWSVRPPYGYTF. In DNA form, the CDR3 reads TGTGCCTGGAGTGTCAGGCCACCCTATGGCTACACCTTC.

This clonotype was found many times. The CDR3 bases are TGTGCCAGCAGTTTCACTCCGGGACAGGGTTTCAGTTCACCCCTCCACTTT. The encoded protein is CASSFTPGQGFSSPLHF. The gene calls are TRBV12-3 or TRBV12-4 and TRBJ1-6; 9 nucleotides match TRBD1. The trim removed 3 bases at V and 9 bases at J, leaving 12 bases unmatched. There are 17 residues in the CDR3.

This clonotype occurred many times. The chain has TRBV27 and TRBJ1-2, with 8 bases identical to TRBD1. V lost 6 bases and J lost 8; bases outside the gene matches: 14. The CDR3 sequence is 15 residues long. Germline V gene lookup returns CDR1 MNHEY and CDR2 SMNVEV (reference sequence). CDR3 residues: CASSLGSRGLRGYTF. CDR3 DNA sequence: TGTGCCAGCAGCTTAGGGAGCAGGGGGCTTAGGGGCTACACCTTC.

This clonotype was seen only a few times. The chain uses TRBV29-1 and TRBJ2-1; no definite D call. The CDR3 covers 10 residues. Trimming left V 4 bases short and J 7 bases short, with 5 bases between. Germline CDR1 and CDR2: SQVTM and ANQGSEA. DNA for the CDR3: TGCAGCGTTGCCCGTAATGAGCAGTTCTTC. It encodes CSVARNEQFF.

The gene calls are TRBV5-1 and TRBJ1-1; tentative D call: TRBD1 (6 bases). CDR3 length: 15 residues. Germline CDR1 and CDR2: SGHRS and YFSETQ. V was pared by 4 bases and J by 5 bases, with 18 bases between. The CDR3 bases are TGCGCCAGCAGCCTGGGGGACATCCGCAGGACTGAAGCTTTCTTT. This encodes CASSLGDIRRTEAFF.

This clonotype was picked up many times. The rearrangement links TRBV20-1 to TRBJ2-1; D gene ambiguous. The length of the CDR3 is 10 residues. V lost 0 bases to trimming and J lost 6 bases, with 0 bases between them. Germline V CDR1 and CDR2: DFQATT, SNEGSKA (reference sequence). The CDR3 protein is CSARDNEQFF. In DNA, the CDR3 is TGCAGTGCTAGAGACAATGAGCAGTTCTTC.

The chain joins TRBV29-1 to TRBJ2-7, with D perhaps TRBD1 (6 bases). Germline assignment: CDR1 SQVTM and CDR2 ANQGSEA. The CDR3 consists of 14 residues. Trimming shortened V by 3 bases and J by 0 bases, and 12 bases separated the two germline ends. This CDR3 reads CSVEIRDNSYEQYF. The CDR3 DNA reads TGCAGCGTTGAGATTCGGGACAACTCCTACGAGCAGTACTTC.

This clonotype was observed once. This chain uses TRBV2 with TRBJ1-3, with a weak D call TRBD1 (5 bases). CDR3 size: 13 residues. Between the trimmed V and J ends, which lost 0 bases and 16 bases, there was a span of 16 bases. Germline assignment: CDR1 SNHLY and CDR2 FYNNEI. The CDR3 DNA is TGTGCCAGCAGTGAAGCAACCTCACAGGTTCTCTATTTT. Translation: CASSEATSQVLYF.

There are many counts of this clonotype. The V gene is TRBV27, the J gene TRBJ1-1; perhaps TRBD1 as D (5 bases). Germline CDR1 is MNHEY and CDR2 is SMNVEV (reference sequence). Trimming shortened V by 5 bases and J by 10 bases, and 23 bases separated the two germline ends. The CDR3 length is 15 residues. This CDR3 is CASSPRPGQTGSAFF. The CDR3 region has the DNA TGTGCCAGCAGTCCAAGGCCGGGGCAAACTGGATCAGCTTTCTTT.

A word on this clonotype: A much more abundant neighbour one base away suggests this may be a read error. The CDR3 DNA follows: TGCAGTGCTACCACACAACCGGGACAAAGGAACAGTGAAGCTTTCTTT. It yields the protein CSATTQPGQRNSEAFF. J is TRBJ1-1 and V is TRBV20-1; perhaps TRBD1 as D (6 bases). In germline, CDR1 is DFQATT, CDR2 SNEGSKA (reference sequence). The CDR3 consists of 16 residues.

Many counts were recorded for this clonotype. This chain uses TRBV7-2 with TRBJ1-4; 8 bases line up with TRBD1. This CDR3 has 14 amino acids. V lost 5 bases, J lost 7 bases, and 6 bases stayed unmatched. From germline, CDR1 is SGHTA and CDR2 FQGNSA. In nucleotides, the CDR3 is TGTGCCAGCAGCCGGACAGGGATGGGTGAAAAACTGTTTTTT. Translating it yields CASSRTGMGEKLFF. Combining the CDR3 with reference TRBV7-2 and TRBJ1-4 gives the whole variable domain GAGVSQSPSNKVTEKGKDVELRCDPISGHTALYWYRQSLGQGLEFLIYFQGNSAPDKSGLPSDRFSAERTGGSVSTLTIQRTQQEDSAVYLCASSRTGMGEKLFFGSGTQLSVL.

In this sample, this clonotype turned up a few times. The gene calls are TRBV24-1 and TRBJ2-7, with TRBD2 matching over 8 bases. The germline CDR1 and CDR2 sequences are KGHDR and SFDVKD. Trimming at V came to 4 bases and at J to 2 bases, leaving 6 bases not matched to a gene. The CDR3 loop spans 15 amino acids. For the CDR3, the DNA is TGTGCCACCAGTGACAATAGCGGGAAAGCCTACGAGCAGTACTTC. It codes for CATSDNSGKAYEQYF.

This clonotype was counted ten times or more. The chain carries TRBV6-1 and TRBJ2-1; 7 positions agree with TRBD2. V trimming: 0 bases; J trimming: 5 bases; junction bases outside the gene matches: 4. Germline lookup yields CDR1 MNHNS and CDR2 SASEGT. This CDR3 spans 15 amino acids. CDR3: CASSEALGGNNEQFF. The CDR3 DNA sequence: TGTGCCAGCAGTGAAGCCCTGGGGGGGAACAATGAGCAGTTCTTC.